Here is one T cell receptor beta chain with its context. The data were obtained in a study of control samples from healthy donors and cancer patients. Germline-derived CDR1 and CDR2 are SNHLY and FYNNEI. The J segment lost 0 bases and the V segment lost 6 bases, leaving 3 bases of the junction unmatched. The CDR3 has 15 amino acids. TCRdb keeps only in-frame clones here, not all; method: immunoSEQ multiplex PCR. The data contain around 170,000 clones, about 90% of them singletons. The chain has TRBV2 and TRBJ2-2, with TRBD2 identical over 8 bases. Specimen: blood. This receptor was obtained from a woman under 40 in good health. CDR3 bases: TGTGCCAGCAGGGCGGGGGGCGCGAACACCGGGGAGCTGTTTTTT. Its translation is CASRAGGANTGELFF.